This T cell receptor (beta chain) was identified during a study of T cell repertoires in cytomegalovirus infection. Study-wide background: An indication of both CMV infection and matching HLA type came from public TCR beta signatures.

MiXCR was run by TCRdb on the reads, yielding one entry per CDR3 protein. The table shows a few hundred thousand distinct CDR3 sequences, with 15% to 20% occurring only once. The CDR3 is made up of 16 amino acids. Trimming cost V 4 bases and J 2 bases, with 18 bases left between them. In germline, CDR1 is SGHTA, CDR2 FQGNSA. This clonotype was observed many times. Its antigen is unidentified. Study-wide points: Cumulated frequencies of public TCR beta families served to identify carriers of CMV plus the relevant HLA. HLA-C-restricted CMV-specific TCR beta clonotypes were dominant in the ex vivo response.

The sequence came from a human donor in good health (CMV status not recorded). Some clones in this sample may be carry-over from other donors' samples. The sequenced material came from CD8+ T cells from PBMCs. The chain carries TRBV7-2 and TRBJ2-7, with D hard to call. The CDR3 spells CASSSPMVLRPYEQYF. The CDR3 nucleotides are TGTGCCAGCAGCTCCCCTATGGTACTTCGTCCCTACGAGCAGTACTTC.